One TCR beta chain is described in this entry. Its antigen is as yet unknown. These data are taken from a study of identifying expanded T cells in peripheral blood. Study-level findings and limits: Across healthy donors, higher total template counts meant significantly greater approximately 2-week count variance.

During the collection period, no donor immune events like infections were recorded. TCRdb keeps only in-frame clones here, not all; method: immunoSEQ multiplex PCR. The sample holds 85,000 to 100,000 clones, roughly 88% seen once. Sequenced sample: blood. The source is a person between 18 and 69 years old in good health.

The CDR3: CASPRTYEQYF. CDR3 bases: TGTGCCAGCCCGCGGACCTACGAGCAGTACTTC. This chain joins TRBV18 and TRBJ2-7; the D is unclear. This CDR3 has 11 amino acids. Per the germline V gene, CDR1 is KGHSH and CDR2 is LQKENI. V was cut by 8 bases and J by 2 bases, with 7 bases left in between.